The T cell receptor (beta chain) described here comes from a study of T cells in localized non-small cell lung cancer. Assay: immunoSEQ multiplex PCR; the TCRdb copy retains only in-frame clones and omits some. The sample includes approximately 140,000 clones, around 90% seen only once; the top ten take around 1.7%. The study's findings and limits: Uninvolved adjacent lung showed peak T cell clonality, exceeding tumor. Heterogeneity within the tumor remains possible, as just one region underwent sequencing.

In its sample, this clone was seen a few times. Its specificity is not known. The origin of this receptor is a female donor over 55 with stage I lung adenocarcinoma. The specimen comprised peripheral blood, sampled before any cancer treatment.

CDR3 amino acids: CASSRRAPGGYEQYF. The CDR3, as DNA: TGTGCCAGCAGCCGTCGGGCGCCCGGGGGCTACGAGCAGTACTTC. The chain is built from TRBV9 and TRBJ2-7; D possibly corresponds to TRBD2 (6 bases). Germline V gene data show CDR1 as SGDLS and CDR2 as YYNGEE. Trimming took off 4 bases at V and 3 bases at J, with 17 bases between the two ends. The CDR3 spans 15 residues.